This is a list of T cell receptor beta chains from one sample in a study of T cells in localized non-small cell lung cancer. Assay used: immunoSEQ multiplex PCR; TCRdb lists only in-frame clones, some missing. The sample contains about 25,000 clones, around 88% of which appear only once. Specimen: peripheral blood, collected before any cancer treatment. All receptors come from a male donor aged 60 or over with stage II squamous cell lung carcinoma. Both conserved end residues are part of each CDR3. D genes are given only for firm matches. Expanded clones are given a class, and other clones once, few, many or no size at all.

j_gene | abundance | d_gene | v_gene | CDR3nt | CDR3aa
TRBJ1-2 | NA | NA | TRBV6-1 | TGTGCCAGCAGTGAAGTCGAGGGGACCGGCTACACCTTC | CASSEVEGTGYTF
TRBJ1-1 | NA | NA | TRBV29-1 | TGCAGCACCCTTACCGGGATCACTGAAGCTTTCTTT | CSTLTGITEAFF
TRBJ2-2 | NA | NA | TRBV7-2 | TGTGCCAGCAGCCGTAACAGGGATAACACCGGGGAGCTGTTTTTT | CASSRNRDNTGELFF
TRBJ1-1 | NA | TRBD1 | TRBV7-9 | TGTGCCAGCAGCCTTGACAGGGGGCACAGGAACACTGAAGCTTTCTTT | CASSLDRGHRNTEAFF
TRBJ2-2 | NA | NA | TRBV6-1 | TGTGCCAGCACCCCGAACGGACCAAACACCGGGGAGCTGTTTTTT | CASTPNGPNTGELFF
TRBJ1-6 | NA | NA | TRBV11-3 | TGTGCCAGCAGCCTGATGACAGCGGATTCACCCCTCCACTTT | CASSLMTADSPLHF
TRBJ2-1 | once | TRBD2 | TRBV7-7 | TGTGCTAGCAGCCAGGGACTAGCGGGACGGAGCTCCTACAATGAGCAGTTCTTC | CASSQGLAGRSSYNEQFF
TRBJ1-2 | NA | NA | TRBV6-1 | TGTGCCAGCAGTGTGGCCAGGGCGGGGTATGGCTACACCTTC | CASSVARAGYGYTF
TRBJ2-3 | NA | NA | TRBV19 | TGTGCCAGTAGTATCCGGGATCGGGATCGTGATACGCAGTATTTT | CASSIRDRDRDTQYF
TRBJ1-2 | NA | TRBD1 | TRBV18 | TGTGCCAGCTCACCCCCGGACAGGGTACGAGGCTACACCTTC | CASSPPDRVRGYTF
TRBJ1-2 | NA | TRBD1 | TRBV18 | TGTGCCAGCTCGGAGGGACAGGGGGGTCGTGGCTACACCTTC | CASSEGQGGRGYTF
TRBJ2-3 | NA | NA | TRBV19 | TGTGCCAGCGGGGACTCCGCGGGAGATACGCAGTATTTT | CASGDSAGDTQYF
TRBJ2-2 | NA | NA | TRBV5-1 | TGCGCCAGCAGCTTGATCGGCGGGGAGCTGTTTTTT | CASSLIGGELFF
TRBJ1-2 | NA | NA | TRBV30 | TGTGCCTGGGTTGTAACCGGGAGCGGGCCCCTTGGCTACACCTTC | CAWVVTGSGPLGYTF
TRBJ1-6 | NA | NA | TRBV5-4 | TGTGCCAGCAGCTTGATGGGGCCAAATAATTCACCCCTCCACTTT | CASSLMGPNNSPLHF
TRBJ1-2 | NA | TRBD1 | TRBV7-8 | TGTGCCAGCAGCACGCGGGACAGGGGCCCTGCAAGGTTC | CASSTRDRGPARF
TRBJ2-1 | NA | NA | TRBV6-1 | TGTGCCAGCAGGGAGGACAGAAACTACAATGAGCAGTTCTTC | CASREDRNYNEQFF
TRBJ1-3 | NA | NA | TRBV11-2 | TGTGCCAGCAGCATAGGGGACTCCTCTGGAAACACCATATATTTT | CASSIGDSSGNTIYF
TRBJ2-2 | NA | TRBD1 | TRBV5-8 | TGTGCCAGCAGCGTCCCCAGGGCGACAGGGGCGAACACCGGGGAGCTGTTTTTT | CASSVPRATGANTGELFF
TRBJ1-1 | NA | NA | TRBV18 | TGTGCCAGCTCACCCTCGGCACAGGGCTCGAACACTGAAGCTTTCTTT | CASSPSAQGSNTEAFF
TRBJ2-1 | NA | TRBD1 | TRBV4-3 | TGCGCCAGCAGCCAAGGGGGACAGGGAGGCAATGAGCAGTTCTTC | CASSQGGQGGNEQFF
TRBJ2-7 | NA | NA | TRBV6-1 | TGTGCCATCCTGGGTGGGGGACAACTCTACGAGCAGTACTTC | CAILGGGQLYEQYF
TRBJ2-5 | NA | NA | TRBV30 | TGTGCCTTCACAAGGGCAGGAGGGGTAGAGACCCAGTACTTC | CAFTRAGGVETQYF
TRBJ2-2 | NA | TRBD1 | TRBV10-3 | TGTGCCATCAGTGAGGGACAGGGGGCTGGCGGGGAGCTGTTTTTT | CAISEGQGAGGELFF
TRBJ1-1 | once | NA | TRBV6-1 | TGTGCCAGCAGTGAAGACAGTGCGGCTTTCTTT | CASSEDSAAFF
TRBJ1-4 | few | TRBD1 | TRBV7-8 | TGTGCCAGCAGCATAGGGACAGGGATAAATGAAAAACTGTTTTTT | CASSIGTGINEKLFF
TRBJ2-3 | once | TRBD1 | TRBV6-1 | TGTGCCAGTGCAGGACAGGGACGAACCACAGATACGCAGTATTTT | CASAGQGRTTDTQYF
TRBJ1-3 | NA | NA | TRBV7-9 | TGTGCCAGCAGCTTAGGGACAGATGGAAACACCATATATTTT | CASSLGTDGNTIYF
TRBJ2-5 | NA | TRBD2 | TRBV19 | TGTGCCAGTAAGGGGACTAGCGGCCGGGAGACCCAGTACTTC | CASKGTSGRETQYF
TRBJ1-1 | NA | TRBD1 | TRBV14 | TGTGCCAGCAGCCAACGGACAGGGGGATGGAGCACTGAAGCTTTCTTT | CASSQRTGGWSTEAFF
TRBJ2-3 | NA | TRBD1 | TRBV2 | TGTGCCAGCAGTGCCCGGGACAGGGGCACAGATACGCAGTATTTT | CASSARDRGTDTQYF
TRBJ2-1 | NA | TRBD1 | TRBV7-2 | TGTGCCAGCAGCTTAATCAGGGGACAGAAACTGTACAATGAGCAGTTCTTC | CASSLIRGQKLYNEQFF
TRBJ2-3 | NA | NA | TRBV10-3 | TGTGCCATCAGTGGATCTAGCCTCTCAGATACGCAGTATTTT | CAISGSSLSDTQYF
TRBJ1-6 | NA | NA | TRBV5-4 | TGTGCCAGCAGCTTGGTGGGCTCCTATAATTCACCCCTCCACTTT | CASSLVGSYNSPLHF
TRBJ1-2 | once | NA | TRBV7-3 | TGTGCCAGCAGCCGTTTAGGGGGATCTGGCTACACCTTC | CASSRLGGSGYTF